What follows are 26 T cell receptor beta chains derived from one specimen sequenced in a study of response to subunit inactivated influenza vaccine. TCRdb fed the RT-PCR reads into MiXCR, producing one record per CDR3 protein. The sample consists of 530,000 or so distinct CDR3 sequences, 14% of them appearing once. The sequenced sample was PBMCs from blood, obtained about 11 days after vaccination. The receptors here all came from a man aged 50-60 years who received an inactivated influenza vaccine.

This clonotype showed up just a few times. This chain joins TRBV6-2 or TRBV6-3 and TRBJ1-5; 7 bases align to TRBD1. Germline V gene data show CDR1 as MNHEY and CDR2 as SVGEGT. V shed 5 bases and J 0 bases; nucleotides not matched to a gene: 4. This CDR3 contains 15 residues. The CDR3 is CASSHGTDSNQPQHF. The CDR3 DNA reads as TGTGCCAGCAGTCACGGGACAGATAGCAATCAGCCCCAGCATTTT.

This clonotype was recorded a few times. The chain uses TRBV14 and TRBJ2-3, with TRBD2 matching over 7 bases. Germline V gene sequence: CDR1 SGHDN, CDR2 FVKESK. The length of the CDR3 is 16 residues. V lost 4 bases and J lost 0; bases outside the gene matches: 7. CDR3 loop: CASSRPAGSSTDTQYF. The DNA for the CDR3 is TGTGCCAGCAGCCGCCCAGCGGGGTCTAGCACAGATACGCAGTATTTT. The whole variable domain, filled in from reference TRBV14 and TRBJ2-3, reads EAGVTQFPSHSVIEKGQTVTLRCDPISGHDNLYWYRRVMGKEIKFLLHFVKESKQDESGMPNNRFLAERTGGTYSTLKVQPAELEDSGVYFCASSRPAGSSTDTQYFGPGTRLTVL.

This clonotype was found a few times. The chain combines TRBV10-3 with TRBJ2-1; D possibly matches TRBD1 or TRBD2 (5 bases each). V lost 2 bases to trimming and J lost 4 bases, with 12 bases between them. Germline V gene data show CDR1 as ENHRY and CDR2 as SYGVKD. This CDR3 comprises 15 residues. The CDR3 DNA is TGTGCCATCAGTGAGAGGGACCCTGGTTACAATGAGCAGTTCTTC. Protein product: CAISERDPGYNEQFF.

This clonotype showed up just a few times. The rearrangement uses TRBV20-1 and TRBJ2-1; TRBD2 matches at 9 bases. Unmatched junction bases numbered 5, after V lost 1 base and J lost 7 bases. Looked up from germline, CDR1 is DFQATT and CDR2 is SNEGSKA (reference sequence). This CDR3 has 14 amino acids. The CDR3 DNA sequence: TGCAGTGCTAGAGGAAGGACTAGCGCGAATGAGCAGTTCTTC. Translating gives CSARGRTSANEQFF.

This clonotype was seen only a few times. V gene TRBV28 combines with J gene TRBJ1-1, with D perhaps TRBD1 (6 bases). The ends were cut back, 1 base at V and 1 base at J, with 13 bases in the middle. Germline V gene sequence: CDR1 MDHEN, CDR2 SYDVKM. The CDR3 loop spans 16 amino acids. CDR3 bases: TGTGCCAGCAGTTTATTGGGGGGCAGAGGGAACACTGAAGCTTTCTTT. Its translation: CASSLLGGRGNTEAFF.

This clonotype was seen at least ten times. CDR3 sequence reads: CASSPELTNTEAFF. CDR3 nucleotides: TGCGCCAGCAGCCCTGAACTAACGAACACTGAAGCTTTCTTT. The V call is TRBV5-1, the J call TRBJ1-1; D is unresolved. Per the germline V gene, CDR1 is SGHRS and CDR2 is YFSETQ. CDR3 size: 14 residues. V was cut by 4 bases and J by 1 base, with 11 bases left in between.

This clonotype was detected only a few times. The chain joins TRBV24-1 to TRBJ1-1; TRBD1 matches at 9 bases. The CDR3 loop spans 14 amino acids. V lost 9 bases to trimming and J lost 1 base; unmatched junction nucleotides: 5. Per the germline V gene, CDR1 is KGHDR and CDR2 is SFDVKD. Written as DNA, the CDR3 is TGTGCCACCGCCGGGACAGGGCAGAACACTGAAGCTTTCTTT. Translated: CATAGTGQNTEAFF.

V and J are TRBV5-1 and TRBJ1-1; no clear D. Between the trimmed V and J ends, which lost 1 base and 8 bases, there was a span of 15 bases. Germline V gene data show CDR1 as SGHRS and CDR2 as YFSETQ. This CDR3 has 14 amino acids. Here the CDR3 reads CASSLSSLGAEAFF. The CDR3 nucleotides read TGCGCCAGCAGCTTGTCATCCCTCGGAGCAGAAGCTTTCTTT.

This clonotype came up a few times. This rearrangement joins TRBV7-9 to TRBJ2-3, with 13 bases identical to TRBD2. The CDR3 runs to 17 residues. Trimming at V came to 5 bases and at J to 2 bases, leaving 7 bases not matched to a gene. CDR1 and CDR2 from the germline V gene are SEHNR and FQNEAQ (reference sequence). In DNA form, the CDR3 reads TGTGCCAGCAGCCGACTAGCGGGGGGCAGTAACACAGATACGCAGTATTTT. Residues: CASSRLAGGSNTDTQYF.

This clonotype occurred a few times. The chain links TRBV12-3 or TRBV12-4 to TRBJ1-6; D remains ambiguous. This CDR3 is built from 17 residues. V lost 5 bases and J 0 bases, leaving 14 bases between the germline ends. The CDR3 region is CASSHQGPSSYNSPLHF. Written as DNA, the CDR3 is TGTGCCAGCAGTCATCAAGGGCCGAGCTCCTATAATTCACCCCTCCACTTT.

This clonotype appeared a few times. The V call is TRBV20-1, the J call TRBJ2-3, with 8 bases matching TRBD1. Trimming removed 4 bases from V and 4 bases from J; junction bases left unmatched: 7. Germline V CDR1 and CDR2: DFQATT, SNEGSKA (reference sequence). This CDR3 region has 14 residues. CDR3 DNA: TGCAGTGCTAAATCCGGACAGGGTGCAGATACGCAGTATTTT. As protein: CSAKSGQGADTQYF.

This clonotype was found a few times. This chain connects TRBV6-2 or TRBV6-3 to TRBJ2-1, with D uncertain. CDR3 length: 12 residues. Trimming removed 3 bases from V and 6 bases from J, with 6 bases in between. Per the germline V gene, CDR1 is MNHEY and CDR2 is SVGEGT. The DNA for the CDR3 is TGTGCCAGCAGTTATGCTCCCAATGAGCAGTTCTTC. It translates to CASSYAPNEQFF.

This clonotype was detected only a few times. The chain carries TRBV29-1 and TRBJ1-1; weak D call: TRBD1 (6 bases). The CDR3 consists of 15 residues. The germline V gene has CDR1 SQVTM and CDR2 ANQGSEA. The V and J ends lost 7 bases and 3 bases respectively, with 21 bases between them. CDR3: CSASMTGRGDTEAFF. The CDR3 bases are TGCAGCGCCAGCATGACAGGACGCGGGGACACTGAAGCTTTCTTT.

This clonotype has just a few counts. A read error may produce the germline difference seen at one junction end. This chain uses TRBV29-1 with TRBJ2-1, with D possibly being TRBD2 (6 bases). Germline V gene data show CDR1 as SQVTM and CDR2 as ANQGSEA. The CDR3 extends over 15 amino acids. The CDR3 nucleotides read TGCAGCGTGGAAGCTCGTCTGGACTACTACAATGAGCAGTTCTTC. Its translation: CSVEARLDYYNEQFF.

This clonotype showed up many times. The chain links TRBV4-3 to TRBJ2-3; D gene unclear. Germline-derived CDR1 and CDR2 are LGHNA and YSLEER. The CDR3 extends over 15 amino acids. Trimming stripped 3 bases from V and 1 base from J, with 11 bases between. CDR3 sequence: CASSQSPGRTDTQYF. The CDR3 nucleotides are TGCGCCAGCAGCCAGAGCCCGGGCCGCACAGATACGCAGTATTTT.

The chain recombines TRBV2 with TRBJ2-7; 8 bases agree with TRBD1. Germline V gene lookup returns CDR1 SNHLY and CDR2 FYNNEI. There are 15 residues in the CDR3. V lost 5 bases to trimming and J lost 1 base; unmatched junction nucleotides: 7. The CDR3 reads CASSPYRDRSYEQYF. For the CDR3, the DNA is TGTGCCAGCAGTCCCTACCGGGACAGGTCCTACGAGCAGTACTTC.

The table lists this clonotype with many counts. V gene TRBV3-1 combines with J gene TRBJ1-3, with unresolved D. The V gene's germline CDR1 is LGHDT and CDR2 YNNKEL (reference sequence). V was cut by 4 bases and J by 0 bases, with 10 bases left in between. This CDR3 region has 15 residues. CDR3 nucleotide sequence: TGTGCCAGCAGCCTTGGGCGGAGCTCTGGAAACACCATATATTTT. Its protein product is CASSLGRSSGNTIYF.

The genes are TRBV7-2 and TRBJ2-7; 12 bases map to TRBD2. The CDR3 sequence is 18 residues long. Germline V gene data show CDR1 as SGHTA and CDR2 as FQGNSA. V lost 0 bases to trimming and J lost 5 bases; unmatched junction nucleotides: 11. CDR3 DNA sequence: TGTGCCAGCAGCTTAGCCCCTCCGTCTAGCGGGGGGGCCGACGAGCAGTACTTC. This encodes CASSLAPPSSGGADEQYF.

This chain joins TRBV2 and TRBJ1-2; 7 bases are shared with TRBD1. Germline CDR1 SNHLY, CDR2 FYNNEI. This CDR3 has 12 amino acids. V was clipped by 9 bases and J by 3 bases; unmatched bases: 4. This CDR3 reads CARRQGDYGYTF. The CDR3 coding sequence is TGTGCCAGGAGACAGGGTGACTATGGCTACACCTTC.

The J gene is TRBJ1-4, the V gene TRBV5-1; perhaps TRBD1 as D (6 bases). Germline loops: CDR1 SGHRS, CDR2 YFSETQ. This CDR3 comprises 16 residues. V was pared by 1 base and J by 0 bases, with 10 bases between. DNA for the CDR3: TGCGCCAGCAGCTTGTCCAGGGGCACAACTAATGAAAAACTGTTTTTT. Protein sequence: CASSLSRGTTNEKLFF.

The chain has TRBV12-3 or TRBV12-4 and TRBJ2-1; D is possibly TRBD1 (5 bases). Trimming removed 1 base from V and 9 bases from J, with 7 bases in between. This CDR3 has 12 residues. The CDR3 sequence: CASSLVRGEQFF. CDR3 coding DNA: TGTGCCAGCAGTTTAGTTAGGGGTGAGCAGTTCTTC.

The chain joins TRBV20-1 to TRBJ2-4; D tentatively reads TRBD1 or TRBD2 (5 bases each). The CDR3 has 14 amino acids. Trimming removed 4 bases at V and 3 bases at J, with 13 bases between. Germline CDR1 is DFQATT and CDR2 is SNEGSKA (reference sequence). The DNA of the CDR3 is TGCAGTGCTACGAGGGGATGGGTCAAAAACATTCAGTACTTC. Its protein is CSATRGWVKNIQYF.

This chain joins TRBV24-1 and TRBJ2-3; TRBD1 matches at 7 bases. V gave up 3 bases and J gave up 0 bases; unmatched junction bases: 2. This CDR3 comprises 15 residues. CDR1 and CDR2 from the germline V gene are KGHDR and SFDVKD. The chain's CDR3 is CATSDTRGSTDTQYF. DNA for the CDR3: TGTGCCACCAGTGATACCAGGGGGAGCACAGATACGCAGTATTTT.

This clonotype has at least ten counts. The genes are TRBV25-1 and TRBJ1-1; no definite D call. CDR1 MGHDK and CDR2 SYGVNS come from the germline V gene. The CDR3 spans 11 residues. Trimming cost V 0 bases and J 4 bases, with 0 bases left between them. The CDR3 spells CASSEYTEAFF. CDR3 DNA sequence: TGTGCCAGCAGTGAATACACTGAAGCTTTCTTT.

The V and J genes are TRBV9 and TRBJ2-3; 12 positions match TRBD2. V gave up 3 bases and J gave up 3 bases; unmatched junction bases: 2. CDR1 is SGDLS and CDR2 is YYNGEE in the germline V gene. This CDR3 is built from 15 residues. CDR3 DNA: TGTGCCAGCAGCGCGACTAGCGGGAGAACAGATACGCAGTATTTT. Protein sequence: CASSATSGRTDTQYF.

This clonotype has more than one count but fewer than ten. The chain uses TRBV27 and TRBJ2-2, with 10 bases that match TRBD1. V was clipped by 2 bases and J by 4 bases; unmatched bases: 7. CDR1 and CDR2 (germline): MNHEY, SMNVEV (reference sequence). This CDR3 is built from 17 residues. The CDR3 DNA follows: TGTGCCAGCAGTTTAGACTCAGACAGGGGGCGCACCGGGGAGCTGTTTTTT. It yields the protein CASSLDSDRGRTGELFF.